This T cell receptor beta chain was captured in a study of control samples from healthy donors and cancer patients. Assay: immunoSEQ multiplex PCR; the TCRdb copy retains only in-frame clones and omits some. The repertoire has about 69,000 clones, roughly nine tenths of them found once; the top ten carry roughly a fifth. This CDR3 comprises 16 residues. Trimming took 0 bases from V and 4 from J; bases not matched to a gene: 6. Germline CDR1 SGHDN, CDR2 FVKESK. The V gene is TRBV14, the J gene TRBJ1-2, with 9 bases fitting TRBD1. Sample: PBMCs. The receptor was isolated from a man aged 55-75 years with lung cancer. The DNA of the CDR3 is TGTGCCAGCAGCCAAGATGGGACAGGGAGGGTCTATGGCTACACCTTC. Translating gives CASSQDGTGRVYGYTF. The entire variable domain, with the rest obtained from reference TRBV14 and TRBJ1-2, is as follows: EAGVTQFPSHSVIEKGQTVTLRCDPISGHDNLYWYRRVMGKEIKFLLHFVKESKQDESGMPNNRFLAERTGGTYSTLKVQPAELEDSGVYFCASSQDGTGRVYGYTFGSGTRLTVV.